Each of the 3 T cell receptor beta chains below was sequenced from the same sample in a study of shared clonotypes between healthy human individuals. TCRdb's copy holds only in-frame clones and misses some; the assay was immunoSEQ multiplex PCR. The data contain about 560,000 clones, roughly 79% of them singletons. What was sequenced was PBMCs. The receptor source for this set is a woman aged 40-49 years in good health. Some clones in this sample may be carry-over from other donors' samples.

CDR3: CASSLSGDGVRYEQYF. In DNA form, the CDR3 reads TGTGCCAGCAGTTTATCGGGGGATGGGGTTAGGTACGAGCAGTACTTC. The rearrangement joins TRBV27 to TRBJ2-7; D is tentatively TRBD1 or TRBD2 (5 bases each). V lost 0 bases to trimming and J lost 4 bases, with 16 bases between them. Germline V gene sequence: CDR1 MNHEY, CDR2 SMNVEV (reference sequence). This CDR3 region has 16 residues.

The chain links TRBV30 to TRBJ1-3; tentative D call: TRBD1 (6 bases). The CDR3 spans 14 residues. CDR1 is GTSNPN and CDR2 is SVGIG in the germline V gene (reference sequence). Trimming left V 5 bases short and J 2 bases short, with 13 bases between. The DNA of the CDR3 is TGTGCCTGGGGGGCCGGGACAACTGGAAACACCATATATTTT. Translated: CAWGAGTTGNTIYF.

The chain carries TRBV9 and TRBJ2-7; D is unresolved. The germline V gene has CDR1 SGDLS and CDR2 YYNGEE. The germline V and J ends were trimmed by 0 bases and 3 bases, with 7 bases remaining between them. The CDR3 spans 13 residues. The CDR3 region is CASSVDSYYEQYF. The CDR3 DNA sequence: TGTGCCAGCAGCGTAGACAGTTACTACGAGCAGTACTTC.